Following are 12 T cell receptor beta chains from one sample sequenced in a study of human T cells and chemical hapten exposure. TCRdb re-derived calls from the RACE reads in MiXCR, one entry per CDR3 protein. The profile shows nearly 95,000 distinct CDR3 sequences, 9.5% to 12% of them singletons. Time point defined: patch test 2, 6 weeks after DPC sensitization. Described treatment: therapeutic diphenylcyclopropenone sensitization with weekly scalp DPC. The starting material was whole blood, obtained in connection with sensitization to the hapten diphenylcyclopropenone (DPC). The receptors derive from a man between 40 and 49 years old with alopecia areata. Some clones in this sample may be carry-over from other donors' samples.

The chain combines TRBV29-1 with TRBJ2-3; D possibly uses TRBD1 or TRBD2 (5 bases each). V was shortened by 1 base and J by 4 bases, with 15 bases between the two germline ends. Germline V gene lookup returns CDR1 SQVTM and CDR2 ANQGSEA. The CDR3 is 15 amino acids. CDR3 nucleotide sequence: TGCAGCGTTGAAGGTCAGGGCCAGAGGGCAGATACGCAGTATTTT. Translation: CSVEGQGQRADTQYF.

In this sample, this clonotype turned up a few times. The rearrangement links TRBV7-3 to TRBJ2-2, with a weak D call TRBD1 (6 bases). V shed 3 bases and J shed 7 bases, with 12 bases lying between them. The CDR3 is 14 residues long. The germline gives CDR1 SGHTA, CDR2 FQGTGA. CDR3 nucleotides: TGTGCCAGCAGCTTGGTTGAGGGGGACGGGGAGCTGTTTTTT. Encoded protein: CASSLVEGDGELFF. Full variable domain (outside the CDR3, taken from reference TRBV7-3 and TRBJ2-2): GAGVSQTPSNKVTEKGKYVELRCDPISGHTALYWYRQSLGQGPEFLIYFQGTGAADDSGLPNDRFFAVRPEGSVSTLKIQRTERGDSAVYLCASSLVEGDGELFFGEGSRLTVL.

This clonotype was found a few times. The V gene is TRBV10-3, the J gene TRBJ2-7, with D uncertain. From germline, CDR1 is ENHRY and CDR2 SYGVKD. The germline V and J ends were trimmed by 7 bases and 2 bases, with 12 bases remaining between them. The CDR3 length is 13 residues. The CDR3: CAITSGPTYEQYF. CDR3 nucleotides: TGTGCCATCACCTCCGGGCCCACCTACGAGCAGTACTTC.

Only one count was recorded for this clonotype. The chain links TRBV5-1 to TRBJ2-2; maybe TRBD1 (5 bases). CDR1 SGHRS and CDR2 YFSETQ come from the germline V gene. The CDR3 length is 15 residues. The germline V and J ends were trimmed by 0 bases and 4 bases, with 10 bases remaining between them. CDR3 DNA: TGCGCCAGCAGCTTGGTAGGGGTCGGCACCGGGGAGCTGTTTTTT. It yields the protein CASSLVGVGTGELFF.

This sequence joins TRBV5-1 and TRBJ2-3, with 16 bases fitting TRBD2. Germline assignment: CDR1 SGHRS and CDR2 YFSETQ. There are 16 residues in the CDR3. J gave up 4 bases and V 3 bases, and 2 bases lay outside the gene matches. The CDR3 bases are TGCGCCAGCAGCTCCGGGACTAGCGGGAGGGCAGATACGCAGTATTTT. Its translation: CASSSGTSGRADTQYF.

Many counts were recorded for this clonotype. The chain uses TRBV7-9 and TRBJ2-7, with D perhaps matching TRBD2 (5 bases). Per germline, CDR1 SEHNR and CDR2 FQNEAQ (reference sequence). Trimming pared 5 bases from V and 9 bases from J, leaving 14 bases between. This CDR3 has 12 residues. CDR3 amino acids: CASSPPLEGQYF. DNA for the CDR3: TGTGCCAGCAGCCCCCCCCTTGAGGGGCAGTACTTC.

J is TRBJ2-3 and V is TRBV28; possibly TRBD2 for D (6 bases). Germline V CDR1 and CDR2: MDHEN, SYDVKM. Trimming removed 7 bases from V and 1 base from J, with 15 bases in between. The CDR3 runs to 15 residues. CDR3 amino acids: CASTVAEGGTDTQYF. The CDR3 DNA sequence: TGTGCCAGCACCGTAGCGGAAGGGGGCACAGATACGCAGTATTTT.

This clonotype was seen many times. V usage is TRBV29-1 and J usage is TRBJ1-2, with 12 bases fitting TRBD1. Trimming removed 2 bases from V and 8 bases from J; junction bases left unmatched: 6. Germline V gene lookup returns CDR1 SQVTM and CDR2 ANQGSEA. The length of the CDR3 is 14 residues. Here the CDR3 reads CSVEPGQGARGYTF. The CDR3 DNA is TGCAGCGTTGAACCGGGACAGGGGGCGCGGGGCTACACCTTC. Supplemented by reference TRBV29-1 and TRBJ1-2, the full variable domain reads SAVISQKPSRDICQRGTSLTIQCQVDSQVTMMFWYRQQPGQSLTLIATANQGSEATYESGFVIDKFPISRPNLTFSTLTVSNMSPEDSSIYLCSVEPGQGARGYTFGSGTRLTVV.

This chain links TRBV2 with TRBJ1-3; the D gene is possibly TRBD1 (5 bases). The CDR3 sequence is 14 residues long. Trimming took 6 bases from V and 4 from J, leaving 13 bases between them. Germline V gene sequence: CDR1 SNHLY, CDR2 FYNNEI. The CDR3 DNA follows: TGTGCCAGCAGAGCTGGGGGGACCGGAAACACCATATATTTT. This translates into CASRAGGTGNTIYF.

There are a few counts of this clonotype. The CDR3 region is CASSYTKTSGSWEQYF. For the CDR3, the DNA is TGTGCCAGCAGTTACACGAAGACTAGCGGGAGTTGGGAGCAGTACTTC. The J gene is TRBJ2-7, the V gene TRBV6-5, with TRBD2 identical over 12 bases. From germline, CDR1 is MNHEY and CDR2 SVGAGI. Unmatched junction bases numbered 9, after V lost 2 bases and J lost 7 bases. The CDR3 runs 16 residues.

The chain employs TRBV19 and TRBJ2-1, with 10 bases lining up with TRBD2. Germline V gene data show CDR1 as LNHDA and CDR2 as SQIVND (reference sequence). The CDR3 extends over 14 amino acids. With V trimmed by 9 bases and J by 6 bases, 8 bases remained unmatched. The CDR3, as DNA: TGTGCCAGCACGAGCGGGAGGGAGGCCAATGAGCAGTTCTTC. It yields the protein CASTSGREANEQFF.

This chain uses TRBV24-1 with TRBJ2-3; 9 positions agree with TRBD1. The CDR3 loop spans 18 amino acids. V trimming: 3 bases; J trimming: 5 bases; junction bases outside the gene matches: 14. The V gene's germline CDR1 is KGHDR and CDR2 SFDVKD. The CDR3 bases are TGTGCCACCAGTGATCCGCGCCTAGACAGGGGGTTCGGAGATACGCAGTATTTT. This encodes CATSDPRLDRGFGDTQYF.